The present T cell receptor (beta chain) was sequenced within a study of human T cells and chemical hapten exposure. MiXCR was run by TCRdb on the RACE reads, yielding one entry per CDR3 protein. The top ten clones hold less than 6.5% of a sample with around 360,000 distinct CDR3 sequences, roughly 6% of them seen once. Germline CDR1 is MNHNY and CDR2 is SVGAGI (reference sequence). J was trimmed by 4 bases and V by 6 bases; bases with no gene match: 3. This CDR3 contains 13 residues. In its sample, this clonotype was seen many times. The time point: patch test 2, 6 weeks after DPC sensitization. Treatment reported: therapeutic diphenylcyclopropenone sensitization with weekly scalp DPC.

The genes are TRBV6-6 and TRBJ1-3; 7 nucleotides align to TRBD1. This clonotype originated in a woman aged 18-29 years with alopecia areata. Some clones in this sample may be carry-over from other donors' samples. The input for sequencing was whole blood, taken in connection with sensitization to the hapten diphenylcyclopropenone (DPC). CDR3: CASSLGQGNTIYF. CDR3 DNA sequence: TGTGCCAGCAGCCTGGGACAGGGAAACACCATATATTTT.